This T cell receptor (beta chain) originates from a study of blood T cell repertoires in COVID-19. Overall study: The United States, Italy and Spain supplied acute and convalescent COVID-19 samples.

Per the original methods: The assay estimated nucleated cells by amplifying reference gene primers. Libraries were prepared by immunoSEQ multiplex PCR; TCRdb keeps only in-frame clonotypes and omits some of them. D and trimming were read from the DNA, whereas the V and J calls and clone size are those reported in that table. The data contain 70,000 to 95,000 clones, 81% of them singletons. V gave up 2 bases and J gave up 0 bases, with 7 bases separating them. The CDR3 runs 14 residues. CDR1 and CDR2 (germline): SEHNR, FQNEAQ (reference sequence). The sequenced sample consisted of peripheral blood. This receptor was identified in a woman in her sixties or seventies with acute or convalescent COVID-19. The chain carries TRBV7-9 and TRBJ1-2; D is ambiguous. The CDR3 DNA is TGTGCCAGCAGCTTAATACAGCCTAACTATGGCTACACCTTC. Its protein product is CASSLIQPNYGYTF.